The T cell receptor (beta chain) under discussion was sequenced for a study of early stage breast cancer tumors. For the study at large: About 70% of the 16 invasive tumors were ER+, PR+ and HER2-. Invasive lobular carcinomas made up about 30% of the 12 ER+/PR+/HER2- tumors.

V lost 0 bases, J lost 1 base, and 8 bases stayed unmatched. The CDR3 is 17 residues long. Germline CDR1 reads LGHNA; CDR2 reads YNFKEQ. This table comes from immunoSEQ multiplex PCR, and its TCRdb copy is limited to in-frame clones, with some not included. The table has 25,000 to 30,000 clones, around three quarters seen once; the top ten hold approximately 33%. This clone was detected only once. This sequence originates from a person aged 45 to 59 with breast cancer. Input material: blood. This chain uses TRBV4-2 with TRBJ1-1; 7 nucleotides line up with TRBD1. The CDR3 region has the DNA TGTGCCAGCAGCCAAGACCTTCCTACAGGGGAGAACACTGAAGCTTTCTTT. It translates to CASSQDLPTGENTEAFF.